One sample yielded the 26 T cell receptor beta chains listed below, sequenced in a study of blood T cell repertoires in COVID-19. Clones were sequenced by immunoSEQ multiplex PCR, and TCRdb holds only the in-frame ones, with some missing. Of fewer than 400,000 clones in the sample, about nine tenths were seen once. The specimen sequenced was peripheral blood. The receptors here all came from a woman in her twenties or thirties with COVID-19, enrolled during active disease.

This clone was recorded only once. The V and J genes are TRBV19 and TRBJ1-1, with no clear D. CDR3 length equals 15 residues. CDR1 LNHDA and CDR2 SQIVND come from the germline V gene (reference sequence). V was pared by 4 bases and J by 0 bases, with 12 bases between. The CDR3 region has the DNA TGTGCCAGTAGTAAGCAGGCCCACATGAACACTGAAGCTTTCTTT. Translating it yields CASSKQAHMNTEAFF.

The chain combines TRBV30 with TRBJ2-7; 8 bases fit TRBD1. V lost 4 bases to trimming and J lost 6 bases; unmatched junction nucleotides: 11. CDR1 is GTSNPN and CDR2 is SVGIG in the germline V gene (reference sequence). CDR3 size: 14 residues. CDR3 region: CAWTGQGAVGEQYF. CDR3 in DNA: TGTGCCTGGACCGGGCAGGGGGCGGTGGGCGAGCAGTACTTC.

This clone was recorded once. Different DNA sequences within this sample yield the same CDR3. The chain uses TRBV5-1 and TRBJ1-2, with D possibly TRBD1 on 5 matching bases. The germline V and J ends were trimmed by 4 bases and 4 bases, with 8 bases remaining between them. Per the germline V gene, CDR1 is SGHRS and CDR2 is YFSETQ. The CDR3 length is 12 residues. CDR3 coding DNA: TGCGCCAGCAGCCTCGACAGCTATGGCTACACCTTC. Its protein is CASSLDSYGYTF.

The genes are TRBV5-1 and TRBJ2-1; 7 positions agree with TRBD2. The CDR3 runs 17 residues. Germline CDR1 SGHRS, CDR2 YFSETQ. V lost 0 bases to trimming and J lost 0 bases; unmatched junction nucleotides: 6. CDR3 coding DNA: TGCGCCAGCAGCTTGGATGGGGGGACTAACTCCTACAATGAGCAGTTCTTC. This sequence encodes CASSLDGGTNSYNEQFF.

The chain joins TRBV5-5 to TRBJ2-7; 8 bases agree with TRBD2. The CDR3 totals 16 residues. Germline V gene sequence: CDR1 SGHKS, CDR2 YYEKEE (reference sequence). V was clipped by 4 bases and J by 2 bases; unmatched bases: 11. This CDR3 is CASSRGGVEGTYEQYF. CDR3 bases: TGTGCCAGCAGCCGGGGGGGAGTCGAGGGGACCTACGAGCAGTACTTC.

This chain joins TRBV7-9 and TRBJ2-5; 8 bases fit TRBD1. The V and J ends lost 3 bases and 1 base, in that order; junction bases with no gene match: 1. This CDR3 contains 14 residues. CDR1 and CDR2 from the germline V gene are SEHNR and FQNEAQ (reference sequence). In DNA form, the CDR3 reads TGTGCCAGCAGCTTGACAGGGGTCCAAGAGACCCAGTACTTC. It yields the protein CASSLTGVQETQYF.

This clone was seen more than once but under ten times. The CDR3 DNA reads TGCGCCAGCAGGGGAGGCGACACCATATATTTT. As protein: CASRGGDTIYF. This sequence joins TRBV5-1 and TRBJ1-3; D is undetermined. CDR1 SGHRS and CDR2 YFSETQ come from the germline V gene. Trimming cost V 5 bases and J 8 bases, with 8 bases left between them. The CDR3 is made up of 11 amino acids.

CDR3 sequence: CASGGQGTQPQHF. CDR3 DNA: TGTGCCAGCGGGGGACAGGGTACTCAGCCCCAGCATTTT. The rearrangement links TRBV6-5 to TRBJ1-5, with 9 bases lining up with TRBD1. The CDR3 extends over 13 amino acids. V lost 8 bases to trimming and J lost 6 bases; unmatched junction nucleotides: 5. CDR1 and CDR2 from the germline V gene are MNHEY and SVGAGI.

This clone was found once. The CDR3 loop reads CASTKRTGNGSPLHF. The CDR3 coding sequence is TGTGCCAGCACAAAACGGACAGGGAATGGTTCACCCCTCCACTTT. The V gene is TRBV6-5, the J gene TRBJ1-6, with 8 positions matching TRBD1. This CDR3 contains 15 residues. V shed 7 bases and J 9 bases; nucleotides not matched to a gene: 11. Germline values: CDR1 MNHEY, CDR2 SVGAGI.

CDR3 residues: CASSFGGLQGNTIYF. CDR3 nucleotide sequence: TGTGCCAGCAGCTTTGGGGGACTACAGGGAAACACCATATATTTT. This chain uses TRBV11-2 with TRBJ1-3; D is perhaps TRBD1 (5 bases). Per germline, CDR1 SGHAT and CDR2 FQNNGV. The CDR3 spans 15 residues. V lost 3 bases to trimming and J lost 4 bases, with 13 bases between them.

The count of this clone is one. The chain links TRBV9 to TRBJ2-1, with 8 bases aligning to TRBD2. Per germline, CDR1 SGDLS and CDR2 YYNGEE. This CDR3 is 15 amino acids long. With V trimmed by 4 bases and J by 1 base, 4 bases remained unmatched. The CDR3 DNA sequence: TGTGCCAGCAGCCGGGGGGGCCCATCCTACAATGAGCAGTTCTTC. Translating it yields CASSRGGPSYNEQFF.

V usage is TRBV5-1 and J usage is TRBJ1-2, with 9 bases fitting TRBD1. With 1 base clipped from V and 8 bases from J, the junction kept 6 bases outside the gene matches. CDR3 length: 14 residues. Germline CDR1 and CDR2: SGHRS and YFSETQ. CDR3 bases: TGCGCCAGCAGCTTGTTACAGGGGGCGCAAGGCTACACCTTC. This encodes CASSLLQGAQGYTF.

The genes are TRBV6-5 and TRBJ2-3; 8 bases match TRBD2. V shed 6 bases, J shed 1 base, and the junction held 6 bases outside the gene matches. Germline CDR1 is MNHEY and CDR2 is SVGAGI. CDR3 length equals 15 residues. The CDR3 sequence is CASSRSGVGTDTQYF. DNA of the CDR3: TGTGCCAGCAGCCGTAGCGGGGTTGGCACAGATACGCAGTATTTT.

The CDR3 DNA is TGTGCCACCAAGACAGGGTCAGCCGATACGCAGTATTTT. Translation: CATKTGSADTQYF. V is TRBV6-5 and J is TRBJ2-3, with 7 bases identical to TRBD1. This CDR3 has 13 amino acids. After removal of 10 bases from V and 6 bases from J, the junction contained 10 bases not matched to a gene. Germline lookup yields CDR1 MNHEY and CDR2 SVGAGI.

This clone showed up just a few times. This sequence joins TRBV9 and TRBJ1-5, with unresolved D. Deletions cut 4 bases from V and 3 bases from J, with 14 bases between. Per germline, CDR1 SGDLS and CDR2 YYNGEE. CDR3 length: 15 amino acids. CDR3 in DNA: TGTGCCAGCAGCCCAACCCCCAGTCCCAATCAGCCCCAGCATTTT. Its protein product is CASSPTPSPNQPQHF.

The chain combines TRBV7-9 with TRBJ2-5; D uncertain. In germline, CDR1 is SEHNR, CDR2 FQNEAQ (reference sequence). This CDR3 is 13 amino acids long. V was pared by 8 bases and J by 2 bases, with 12 bases between. The CDR3 DNA is TGTGCCAGCGACTTAGGCAGTCAAGAGACCCAGTACTTC. This gives the protein CASDLGSQETQYF. Complete variable domain (other parts from reference TRBV7-9 and TRBJ2-5): DTGVSQNPRHKITKRGQNVTFRCDPISEHNRLYWYRQTLGQGPEFLTYFQNEAQLEKSRLLSDRFSAERPKGSFSTLEIQRTEQGDSAMYLCASDLGSQETQYFGPGTRLLVL.

The V gene is TRBV3-1 (or the pseudogene TRBV3-2), the J gene TRBJ1-5; D is undetermined. The CDR3 sequence is 14 residues long. The ends were cut back, 4 bases at V and 4 bases at J, with 11 bases in the middle. CDR1 LGHDT and CDR2 YNNKEL come from the germline V gene (reference sequence). The CDR3 DNA follows: TGTGCCAGCAGCCGCCAAGGAGTTAATCAGCCCCAGCATTTT. Its protein is CASSRQGVNQPQHF.

J is TRBJ2-5 and V is TRBV19; 8 nucleotides agree with TRBD1. This CDR3 contains 13 residues. V was clipped by 7 bases and J by 4 bases; unmatched bases: 5. The germline gives CDR1 LNHDA, CDR2 SQIVND (reference sequence). For the CDR3, the DNA is TGTGCCAGTATGGACAGGGACGGAGAGACCCAGTACTTC. Translating gives CASMDRDGETQYF.

The rearrangement uses TRBV6-6 and TRBJ1-3; 8 bases are shared with TRBD1. Germline loops: CDR1 MNHNY, CDR2 SVGAGI (reference sequence). CDR3 length: 15 residues. The ends lost 0 bases at V and 7 bases at J; junction bases unmatched: 5. CDR3 residues: CASSYSETGANTIYF. As DNA, the CDR3 is TGTGCCAGCAGTTACTCGGAGACAGGGGCCAACACCATATATTTT.

The chain couples TRBV6-1 to TRBJ2-7; D remains unclear. Per germline, CDR1 MNHNS and CDR2 SASEGT. The CDR3 has 11 residues. The ends were cut back, 3 bases at V and 4 bases at J, with 4 bases in the middle. CDR3 in DNA: TGTGCCAGCAGTGACGGTTACGAGCAGTACGTC. Encoded protein: CASSDGYEQYV.

This clone was recorded only once. The chain couples TRBV7-8 to TRBJ2-5; 8 nucleotides align to TRBD2. Germline CDR1 is SGHVS and CDR2 is FQNEAQ. The trim removed 7 bases at V and 5 bases at J, leaving 9 bases unmatched. The CDR3 contains 14 residues. The CDR3 sequence: CASIPRGGAETQYF. CDR3 nucleotide sequence: TGTGCCAGCATCCCCCGGGGGGGCGCGGAGACCCAGTACTTC.

This chain links TRBV12-3 or TRBV12-4 with TRBJ2-1, with D possibly being TRBD2 (6 bases). The V gene lost 2 bases and the J gene lost 11 bases, with 10 bases spanning the gap. The CDR3 is 12 amino acids. In DNA, the CDR3 is TGTGCCAGCAGTTTAAGAAGCGGGCAGCAGTTCTTC. Its translation: CASSLRSGQQFF.

The gene calls are TRBV29-1 and TRBJ1-2, with D unresolved. The V end lost 3 bases, the J end lost 2 bases, and 10 bases lay between the germline ends. The CDR3 is 13 amino acids. Per the germline V gene, CDR1 is SQVTM and CDR2 is ANQGSEA. The CDR3 DNA reads TGCAGCGTTGAGAGGAGCGAGAACTATGGCTACACCTTC. Its protein is CSVERSENYGYTF.

The table lists this clone with a count of one. This chain uses TRBV15 with TRBJ2-2; tentatively, D is TRBD2 (5 bases). The germline V gene encodes CDR1 LNHNV and CDR2 YYDKDF (reference sequence). The CDR3 is 15 amino acids. V was cut by 5 bases and J by 5 bases, with 15 bases left in between. CDR3 in DNA: TGTGCCACCAGCTACTCGCGGGTGGTGACCGGGGAGCTGTTTTTT. Its translation is CATSYSRVVTGELFF.

J is TRBJ1-1 and V is TRBV10-3; D is possibly TRBD1 (6 bases). Germline-derived CDR1 and CDR2 are ENHRY and SYGVKD. The CDR3 sequence is 12 residues long. The V end lost 2 bases, the J end lost 10 bases, and 11 bases lay between the germline ends. CDR3 bases: TGTGCCATCAGTGAGCACAGGGAGAGAGCTTTCTTT. This encodes CAISEHRERAFF.

The genes are TRBV5-1 and TRBJ1-2, with D unresolved. V lost 3 bases and J 7 bases, leaving 16 bases between the germline ends. The germline V gene encodes CDR1 SGHRS and CDR2 YFSETQ. This CDR3 is 14 amino acids long. CDR3 residues: CASSSDPSRGGYTF. CDR3 DNA sequence: TGCGCCAGCAGCTCCGACCCTAGCAGAGGTGGCTACACCTTC.